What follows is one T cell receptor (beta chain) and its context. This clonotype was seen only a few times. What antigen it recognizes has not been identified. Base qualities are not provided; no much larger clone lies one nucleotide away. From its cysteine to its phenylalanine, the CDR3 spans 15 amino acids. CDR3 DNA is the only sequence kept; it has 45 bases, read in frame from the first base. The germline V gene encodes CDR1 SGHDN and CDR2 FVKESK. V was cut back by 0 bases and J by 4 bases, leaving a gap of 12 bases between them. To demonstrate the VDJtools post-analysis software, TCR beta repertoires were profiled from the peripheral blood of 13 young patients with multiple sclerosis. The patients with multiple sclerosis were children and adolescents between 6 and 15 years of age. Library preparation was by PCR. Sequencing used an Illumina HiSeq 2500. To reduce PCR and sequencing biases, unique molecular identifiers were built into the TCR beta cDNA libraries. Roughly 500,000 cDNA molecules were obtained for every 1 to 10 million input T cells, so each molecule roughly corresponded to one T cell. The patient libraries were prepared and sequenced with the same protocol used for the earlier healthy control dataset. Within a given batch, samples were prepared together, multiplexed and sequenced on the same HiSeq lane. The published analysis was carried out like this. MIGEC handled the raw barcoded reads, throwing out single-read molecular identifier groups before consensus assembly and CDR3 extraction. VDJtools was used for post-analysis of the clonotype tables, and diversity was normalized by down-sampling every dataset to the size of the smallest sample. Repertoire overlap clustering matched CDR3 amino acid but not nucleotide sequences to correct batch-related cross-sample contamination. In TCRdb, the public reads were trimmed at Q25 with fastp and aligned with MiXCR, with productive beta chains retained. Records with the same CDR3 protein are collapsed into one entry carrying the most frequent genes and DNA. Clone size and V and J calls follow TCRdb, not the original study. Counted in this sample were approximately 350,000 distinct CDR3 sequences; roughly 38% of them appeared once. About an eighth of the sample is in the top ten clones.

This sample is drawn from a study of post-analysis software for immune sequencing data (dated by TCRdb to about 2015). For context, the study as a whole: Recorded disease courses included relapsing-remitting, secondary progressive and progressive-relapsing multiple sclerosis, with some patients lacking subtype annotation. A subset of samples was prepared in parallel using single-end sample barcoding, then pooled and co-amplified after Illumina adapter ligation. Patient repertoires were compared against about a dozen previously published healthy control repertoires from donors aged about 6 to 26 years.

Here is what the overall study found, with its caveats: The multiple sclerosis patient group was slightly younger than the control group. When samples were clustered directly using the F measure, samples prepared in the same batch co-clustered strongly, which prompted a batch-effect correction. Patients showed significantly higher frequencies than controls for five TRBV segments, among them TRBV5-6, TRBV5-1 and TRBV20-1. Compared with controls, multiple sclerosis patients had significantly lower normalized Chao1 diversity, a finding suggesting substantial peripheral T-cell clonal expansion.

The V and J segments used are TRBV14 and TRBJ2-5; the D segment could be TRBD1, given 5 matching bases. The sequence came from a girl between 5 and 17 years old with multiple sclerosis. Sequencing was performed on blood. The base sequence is TGTGCCAGCAGCCAAGATGTAGGGGTCGGAGAGACCCAGTACTTC. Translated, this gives CASSQDVGVGETQYF.